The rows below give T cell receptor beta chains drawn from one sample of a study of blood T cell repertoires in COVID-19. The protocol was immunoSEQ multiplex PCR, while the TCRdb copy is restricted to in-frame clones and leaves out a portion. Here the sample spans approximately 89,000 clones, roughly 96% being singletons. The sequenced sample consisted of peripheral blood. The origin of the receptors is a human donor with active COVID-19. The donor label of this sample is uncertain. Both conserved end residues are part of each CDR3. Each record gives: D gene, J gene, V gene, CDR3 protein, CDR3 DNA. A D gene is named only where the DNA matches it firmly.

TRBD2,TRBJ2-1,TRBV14,CASSARLAGFNNEQFF,TGTGCCAGCAGCGCCAGACTAGCGGGATTTAACAATGAGCAGTTCTTC
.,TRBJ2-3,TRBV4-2,CASSQFAYGTDTQYF,TGTGCCAGCAGCCAATTTGCATACGGGACAGATACGCAGTATTTT
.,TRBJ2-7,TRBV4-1,CASSRPGAHEQYF,TGCGCCAGCAGCAGACCAGGGGCCCACGAGCAGTACTTC
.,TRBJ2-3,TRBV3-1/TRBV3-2,CASSQGVVTDTQYF,TGTGCCAGCAGCCAAGGCGTGGTAACAGATACGCAGTATTTT
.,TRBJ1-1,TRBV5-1,CASSYGITEAFF,TGCGCCAGCAGCTACGGGATCACTGAAGCTTTCTTT
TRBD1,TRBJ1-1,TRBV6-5,CASSYHRGRGDTEAFF,TGTGCCAGCAGTTACCACCGGGGCAGGGGGGACACTGAAGCTTTCTTT
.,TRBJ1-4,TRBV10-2,CASRGGTPSVANEKLFF,TGCGCCAGCAGGGGGGGGACACCCTCGGTAGCTAATGAAAAACTGTTTTTT
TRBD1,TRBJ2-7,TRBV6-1,CASSATNRGATRRQYF,TGTGCCAGCAGTGCCACCAACAGGGGAGCAACTCGGAGGCAGTACTTC
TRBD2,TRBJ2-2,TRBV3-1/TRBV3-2,CASSHEGGRGSGELFF,TGTGCCAGCAGCCATGAGGGCGGGAGGGGTTCCGGGGAGCTGTTTTTT
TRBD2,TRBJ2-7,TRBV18,CASSRTSGGTSSYEQYF,TGTGCCAGCTCACGGACTAGCGGGGGGACGAGTTCCTACGAGCAGTACTTC
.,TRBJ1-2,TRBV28,CASSPIQRGYGYTF,TGTGCCAGCAGTCCGATCCAAAGGGGCTATGGCTACACCTTC
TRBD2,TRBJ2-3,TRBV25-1,CASSEPGLAGTTDTQYF,TGTGCCAGCAGTGAACCCGGACTAGCGGGGACCACAGATACGCAGTATTTT
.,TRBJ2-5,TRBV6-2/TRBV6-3,CASSYLGQRQETQYF,TGTGCCAGCAGTTACCTCGGACAGCGCCAAGAGACCCAGTACTTC
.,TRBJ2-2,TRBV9,CASSPRPERYTGELFF,TGTGCCAGCAGCCCGCGGCCTGAAAGATACACCGGGGAGCTGTTTTTT
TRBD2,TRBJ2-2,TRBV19,CASTPLNRGGPLTGELFF,TGTGCCAGTACACCGCTTAATCGGGGAGGGCCCTTAACCGGGGAGCTGTTTTTT
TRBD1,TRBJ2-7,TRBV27,CASSFGQGDLNF,TGTGCCAGCAGTTTTGGTCAGGGGGACCTAAACTTC
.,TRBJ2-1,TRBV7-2,CASSLGSVAYNEQFF,TGTGCCAGCAGCTTAGGTAGCGTCGCCTACAATGAGCAGTTCTTC